This T cell receptor beta chain derives from a study of cytomegalovirus exposure and HLA in healthy donors. PCR involved 60 Vbeta and 13 Jbeta primers. Assay: immunoSEQ multiplex PCR; the TCRdb copy retains only in-frame clones and omits some. The table lists fewer than 150,000 clones, 73% of them singletons, with approximately 15% in the top ten. The study, taken as a whole, reports: Researchers reported from a later analysis that most CMV-associated TCR beta chains appeared HLA-restricted.

About this clone: Its cognate antigen is unknown.

Participants comprised healthy donors of bone marrow. This clonotype originated in a human donor in good health. Input material: PBMCs.

The CDR3 here is CANYGGISSYEQYF. The CDR3 DNA sequence: TGTGCCAACTACGGGGGGATAAGCTCCTACGAGCAGTACTTC. The chain employs TRBV2 and TRBJ2-7, with 7 nucleotides matching TRBD2. V lost 10 bases and J lost 0; bases outside the gene matches: 9. Germline-derived CDR1 and CDR2 are SNHLY and FYNNEI. The CDR3 runs to 14 residues.